These 20 T cell receptor beta chains were all obtained from the same sample, sequenced in a study of cytomegalovirus exposure and HLA in healthy donors. 60 Vbeta and 13 Jbeta primers were used in PCR. Sequenced by immunoSEQ multiplex PCR; TCRdb stores in-frame clones only, minus some. The table records some 84,000 clones, 55% to 65% of them present only once. The specimen sequenced was PBMCs. The receptors here all came from a woman aged 40 to 49 in good health and CMV-seropositive.

The count of this clone is one. V gene TRBV9 combines with J gene TRBJ2-7; 7 bases line up with TRBD1. The CDR3 covers 14 residues. The germline gives CDR1 SGDLS, CDR2 YYNGEE. J lost 2 bases, V lost 3 bases, and 5 bases had no gene match. CDR3 loop: CASSGDSSPYEQYF. The CDR3, as DNA: TGTGCCAGCAGCGGGGACAGTTCCCCCTACGAGCAGTACTTC.

The V gene is TRBV9, the J gene TRBJ1-3, with 9 bases lining up with TRBD1. The trim removed 4 bases at V and 4 bases at J, leaving 9 bases unmatched. Germline CDR1 SGDLS, CDR2 YYNGEE. The CDR3 has 16 residues. CDR3 DNA sequence: TGTGCCAGCAGCCTAGGACCGGGACAGGGAGGAAACACCATATATTTT. Translating gives CASSLGPGQGGNTIYF. The full variable domain, in which reference TRBV9 and TRBJ1-3 provide the parts outside the CDR3, is DSGVTQTPKHLITATGQRVTLRCSPRSGDLSVYWYQQSLDQGLQFLIQYYNGEERAKGNILERFSAQQFPDLHSELNLSSLELGDSALYFCASSLGPGQGGNTIYFGEGSWLTVV.

V and J are TRBV4-3 and TRBJ2-5; 9 bases align to TRBD2. This CDR3 region has 14 residues. V lost 3 bases, J lost 5 bases, and 4 bases stayed unmatched. The germline V gene has CDR1 LGHNA and CDR2 YSLEER. CDR3 protein: CASSQAGGQETQYF. The DNA of the CDR3 is TGCGCCAGCAGCCAGGCGGGAGGGCAGGAGACCCAGTACTTC.

The CDR3 nucleotides are TGTGCCAGTGCTTATCGGTCCGCGAACACCGGGGAGCTGTTTTTT. Amino acids: CASAYRSANTGELFF. The genes are TRBV19 and TRBJ2-2; D unresolved. The CDR3 consists of 15 residues. CDR1 and CDR2 from the germline V gene are LNHDA and SQIVND (reference sequence). V dropped 8 bases and J dropped 0 bases, with 13 bases sitting between them.

The V gene is TRBV27, the J gene TRBJ2-7, with 14 bases fitting TRBD2. The CDR3 length is 18 residues. Trimming cost V 5 bases and J 5 bases; bases outside gene matches: 14. Germline lookup yields CDR1 MNHEY and CDR2 SMNVEV (reference sequence). In DNA form, the CDR3 reads TGTGCCAGCAGTACCAAGGTGGGACTAGCGGGAGTTAGGCACGAGCAGTACTTC. Residues: CASSTKVGLAGVRHEQYF.

This clone occurred a few times. The rearrangement joins TRBV4-2 to TRBJ1-5; D gene ambiguous. V dropped 5 bases and J dropped 5 bases, with 16 bases sitting between them. The CDR3 covers 15 residues. CDR1 LGHNA and CDR2 YNFKEQ come from the germline V gene. This CDR3 reads CASSATGQVDQPQHF. Here the CDR3 DNA reads TGTGCCAGCAGCGCCACTGGGCAGGTGGATCAGCCCCAGCATTTT.

The CDR3 protein is CASSETEQGAGNTIYF. The CDR3 DNA is TGTGCCAGCAGTGAGACTGAACAGGGGGCTGGAAACACCATATATTTT. The chain couples TRBV6-1 to TRBJ1-3; TRBD1 matches at 8 bases. Per germline, CDR1 MNHNS and CDR2 SASEGT. This CDR3 region has 16 residues. Trimming removed 3 bases from V and 2 bases from J; junction bases left unmatched: 6.

The rearrangement links TRBV27 to TRBJ2-1, with D maybe TRBD2 (5 bases). The CDR3 length is 14 residues. Trimming removed 2 bases at V and 7 bases at J, with 12 bases between. Germline V gene data show CDR1 as MNHEY and CDR2 as SMNVEV (reference sequence). This CDR3 is CASSLAGSTNEQFF. CDR3 nucleotide sequence: TGTGCCAGCAGTTTAGCGGGCTCCACAAATGAGCAGTTCTTC.

The rearrangement links TRBV28 to TRBJ2-3; perhaps TRBD1 as D (5 bases). Between the trimmed V and J ends, which lost 5 bases and 4 bases, there was a span of 19 bases. Germline V lookup: CDR1 MDHEN, CDR2 SYDVKM. The CDR3 consists of 16 residues. The CDR3 region is CASSGADRGRADTQYF. CDR3 nucleotides: TGTGCCAGCAGTGGTGCGGATAGGGGAAGGGCAGATACGCAGTATTTT.

This chain uses TRBV10-1 with TRBJ2-7, with D possibly TRBD2 on 7 matching bases. The CDR3 totals 13 residues. The ends were cut back, 3 bases at V and 5 bases at J, with 11 bases in the middle. Germline V gene sequence: CDR1 WNHNN, CDR2 SYGVQD (reference sequence). In nucleotides, the CDR3 is TGCGCCAGCAGTGACGGGGGGCGCGACGAGCAGTACTTC. It specifies CASSDGGRDEQYF.

The chain carries TRBV4-2 and TRBJ2-1; D is perhaps TRBD2 (6 bases). The V end lost 2 bases, the J end lost 5 bases, and 16 bases lay between the germline ends. Per the germline V gene, CDR1 is LGHNA and CDR2 is YNFKEQ. This CDR3 has 16 residues. The CDR3 bases are TGTGCCAGCAGCCAACGACTAGGAGGGGAAAACAATGAGCAGTTCTTC. It encodes CASSQRLGGENNEQFF.

V usage is TRBV18 and J usage is TRBJ2-3, with 11 bases matching TRBD2. After removal of 3 bases from V and 1 base from J, the junction contained 0 bases not matched to a gene. The CDR3 loop spans 15 amino acids. Germline loops: CDR1 KGHSH, CDR2 LQKENI. The CDR3 region has the DNA TGTGCCAGCTCACCGGGACTAGCGGGCACAGATACGCAGTATTTT. Translated: CASSPGLAGTDTQYF.

This chain connects TRBV4-1 to TRBJ2-7, with a weak D call TRBD1 (6 bases). Germline CDR1 is MGHRA and CDR2 is YSYEKL. The CDR3 is 14 residues long. Trimming stripped 3 bases from V and 2 bases from J, with 11 bases between. The CDR3 region is CASSQAGVTYEQYF. The CDR3 DNA reads as TGCGCCAGCAGCCAGGCAGGGGTGACCTACGAGCAGTACTTC.

This clone was counted once. The chain uses TRBV27 and TRBJ1-2; D is uncertain. Germline loops: CDR1 MNHEY, CDR2 SMNVEV (reference sequence). V lost 3 bases and J 4 bases, leaving 15 bases between the germline ends. The CDR3 extends over 15 amino acids. This CDR3 reads CASSFSLPRLYGYTF. In nucleotides, the CDR3 is TGTGCCAGCAGTTTTTCCCTCCCGAGACTCTATGGCTACACCTTC.

The chain carries TRBV27 and TRBJ2-1; D perhaps matches TRBD1 (5 bases). Trimming cost V 6 bases and J 9 bases, with 15 bases left between them. The V gene's germline CDR1 is MNHEY and CDR2 SMNVEV (reference sequence). This CDR3 comprises 13 residues. CDR3 amino acids: CASRNTGGSEQFF. The DNA of the CDR3 is TGTGCCAGCAGGAACACAGGTGGTAGTGAGCAGTTCTTC.

This clone was counted only a few times. The chain employs TRBV7-9 and TRBJ1-2; D uncertain. Trimming stripped 2 bases from V and 4 bases from J, with 11 bases between. CDR3 length: 14 residues. The V gene's germline CDR1 is SEHNR and CDR2 FQNEAQ (reference sequence). Here the CDR3 DNA reads TGTGCCAGCAGCTTAAACGGGGTGGGCTATGGCTACACCTTC. It is translated as CASSLNGVGYGYTF. Full variable domain (remainder filled in from reference TRBV7-9 and TRBJ1-2): DTGVSQNPRHKITKRGQNVTFRCDPISEHNRLYWYRQTLGQGPEFLTYFQNEAQLEKSRLLSDRFSAERPKGSFSTLEIQRTEQGDSAMYLCASSLNGVGYGYTFGSGTRLTVV.

This clone was counted between two and nine times. V gene TRBV9 combines with J gene TRBJ2-1, with TRBD2 matching over 10 bases. Germline CDR1 and CDR2: SGDLS and YYNGEE. CDR3 size: 15 residues. After removal of 0 bases from V and 9 bases from J, the junction contained 6 bases not matched to a gene. The CDR3: CASSVEGSGGTEQFF. The CDR3 DNA reads TGTGCCAGCAGCGTAGAGGGTAGCGGGGGGACTGAGCAGTTCTTC. The full variable domain, rest sourced from reference TRBV9 and TRBJ2-1, is DSGVTQTPKHLITATGQRVTLRCSPRSGDLSVYWYQQSLDQGLQFLIQYYNGEERAKGNILERFSAQQFPDLHSELNLSSLELGDSALYFCASSVEGSGGTEQFFGPGTRLTVL.

This chain uses TRBV27 with TRBJ2-7; no clear D gene. The CDR3 is 16 amino acids. The germline V and J ends were trimmed by 2 bases and 3 bases, with 17 bases remaining between them. Per the germline V gene, CDR1 is MNHEY and CDR2 is SMNVEV (reference sequence). The CDR3 region is CASSLDSSTQYYEQYF. DNA for the CDR3: TGTGCCAGCAGTTTAGATTCATCCACACAATACTACGAGCAGTACTTC.

The chain links TRBV28 to TRBJ2-7; D is undetermined. Trimming stripped 6 bases from V and 5 bases from J, with 14 bases between. Germline V gives CDR1 MDHEN, CDR2 SYDVKM. This CDR3 is 13 amino acids long. CDR3 bases: TGTGCCAGCAGAACTTACGAAGAACACGAGCAGTACTTC. Translation: CASRTYEEHEQYF.

The chain joins TRBV11-1 to TRBJ2-5; D not resolved. With the DNA end fitting TRBJ2-7 better, the J assignment may be wrong. Germline V gene data show CDR1 as SGHAT and CDR2 as FQDESV (reference sequence). The CDR3 runs to 12 residues. This CDR3 is CASTFVFYEQYF. CDR3 sequence (DNA): TGTGCCAGCACCTTCGTCTTCTACGAGCAGTACTTC.